This passage covers 6 T cell receptor beta chains from one sample sequenced in a study of cytomegalovirus exposure and HLA in healthy donors. The PCR was carried out with 60 Vbeta primers and 13 Jbeta primers. Data came from immunoSEQ multiplex PCR; TCRdb stores just in-frame clones and leaves some out. The table shows about 140,000 clones, with around 81% occurring only once. Sequencing was carried out using PBMCs. The receptors come from a male donor in good health and CMV-seronegative.

This chain connects TRBV19 to TRBJ2-2; 14 nucleotides line up with TRBD2. The CDR3 sequence is 19 residues long. The J segment lost 2 bases and the V segment lost 5 bases, leaving 10 bases of the junction unmatched. Germline lookup yields CDR1 LNHDA and CDR2 SQIVND (reference sequence). This chain's CDR3 is CASSPIGLAGGSNTGELFF. The CDR3 coding sequence is TGTGCCAGTAGTCCCATAGGACTAGCGGGAGGATCAAACACCGGGGAGCTGTTTTTT.

The chain carries TRBV10-3 and TRBJ1-1; D is unresolved. V dropped 2 bases and J dropped 6 bases, with 13 bases sitting between them. The germline CDR1 and CDR2 sequences are ENHRY and SYGVKD. CDR3 size: 14 residues. Written as DNA, the CDR3 is TGTGCCATCAGTGAGCCTCGAGGTACGGCTGAAGCTTTCTTT. Amino acids: CAISEPRGTAEAFF.

This clone has just a few counts. The chain has TRBV4-1 and TRBJ2-1, with 9 bases fitting TRBD1. CDR1 is MGHRA, CDR2 YSYEKL, per germline. The V and J ends lost 0 bases and 3 bases, in that order; junction bases with no gene match: 3. This CDR3 has 16 amino acids. CDR3 sequence: CASSQDGTGYYNEQFF. The CDR3, as DNA: TGCGCCAGCAGCCAAGATGGGACAGGGTACTACAATGAGCAGTTCTTC.

The V gene is TRBV25-1, the J gene TRBJ1-5; D is uncertain. The CDR3 totals 16 residues. CDR1 and CDR2 (germline): MGHDK, SYGVNS. The V gene lost 3 bases and the J gene lost 1 base, with 13 bases spanning the gap. CDR3: CASSDSPGRSNQPQHF. CDR3 nucleotide sequence: TGTGCCAGCAGTGATTCCCCGGGGAGAAGCAATCAGCCCCAGCATTTT.

There are a few counts of this clone. V is TRBV6-5 and J is TRBJ2-3; TRBD2 matches at 9 bases. Germline V gene sequence: CDR1 MNHEY, CDR2 SVGAGI. This CDR3 has 14 residues. V lost 4 bases and J lost 8; bases outside the gene matches: 7. The CDR3 here is CASSFSGGGGTQYF. DNA for the CDR3: TGTGCCAGCAGTTTTAGCGGGGGAGGTGGTACGCAGTATTTT.

This chain's CDR3 is CASSVGGGGYGYTF. The CDR3 coding sequence is TGTGCCAGCAGCGTAGGAGGGGGTGGCTATGGCTACACCTTC. This chain connects TRBV9 to TRBJ1-2, with TRBD1 as a possible D gene (6 bases). Trimming removed 0 bases from V and 4 bases from J, with 10 bases in between. Germline CDR1 SGDLS, CDR2 YYNGEE. This CDR3 has 14 amino acids.